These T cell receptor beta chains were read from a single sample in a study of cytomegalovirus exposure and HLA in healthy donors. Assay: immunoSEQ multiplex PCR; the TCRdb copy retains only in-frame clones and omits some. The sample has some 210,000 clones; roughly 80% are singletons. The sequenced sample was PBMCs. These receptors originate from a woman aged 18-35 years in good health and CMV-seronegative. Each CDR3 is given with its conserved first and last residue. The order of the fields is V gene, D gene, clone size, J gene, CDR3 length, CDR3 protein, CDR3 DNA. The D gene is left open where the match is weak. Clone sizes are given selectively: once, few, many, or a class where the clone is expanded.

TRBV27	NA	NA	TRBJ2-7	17	CASSLAGPDVGSYEQYF	TGTGCCAGCAGTTTGGCAGGACCTGACGTGGGCTCCTACGAGCAGTACTTC
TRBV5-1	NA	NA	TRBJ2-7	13	CASSRGTVYEQYF	TGCGCCAGCAGCCGCGGGACAGTCTACGAGCAGTACTTC
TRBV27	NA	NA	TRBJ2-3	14	CASSPPPRTDTQYF	TGTGCCAGCAGTCCACCCCCTCGCACAGATACGCAGTATTTT
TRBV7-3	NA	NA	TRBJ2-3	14	CASSLTGKADTQYF	TGTGCCAGCAGCTTAACGGGGAAGGCAGATACGCAGTATTTT
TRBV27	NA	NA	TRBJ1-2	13	CASSLGLSYGYTF	TGTGCCAGCAGTCTTGGACTGAGCTATGGCTACACCTTC
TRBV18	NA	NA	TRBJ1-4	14	CASSPRAVSEKLFF	TGTGCCAGCTCACCTAGGGCAGTTTCGGAAAAACTGTTTTTT
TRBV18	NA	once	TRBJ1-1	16	CASSRLWDLGQTEAFF	TGTGCCAGCTCACGACTCTGGGACTTGGGACAAACTGAAGCTTTCTTT
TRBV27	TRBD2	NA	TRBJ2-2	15	CASHGLAGKTGELFF	TGTGCCAGCCACGGTCTAGCGGGGAAGACCGGGGAGCTGTTTTTT
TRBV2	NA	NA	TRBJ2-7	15	CASSASSGASYEQYF	TGTGCCAGCAGTGCTAGCTCGGGAGCCTCCTACGAGCAGTACTTC
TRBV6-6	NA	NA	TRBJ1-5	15	CASSYLRGEDQPQHF	TGTGCCAGCAGTTACTTGAGGGGGGAGGATCAGCCCCAGCATTTT
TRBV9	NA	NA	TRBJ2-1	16	CASSQTLSASYNEQFF	TGTGCCAGCAGCCAAACTCTTAGCGCGTCCTACAATGAGCAGTTCTTC
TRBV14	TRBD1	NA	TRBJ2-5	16	CASSQEWVGTEETQYF	TGTGCCAGCAGCCAAGAGTGGGTCGGGACAGAAGAGACCCAGTACTTC
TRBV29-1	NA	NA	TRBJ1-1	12	CSSHRGNTEAFF	TGCAGCTCCCATAGGGGGAACACTGAAGCTTTCTTT
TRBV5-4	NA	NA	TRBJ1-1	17	CASSLDPTEKLASEAFF	TGTGCCAGCAGCTTGGACCCGACAGAAAAACTTGCTTCGGAAGCTTTCTTT
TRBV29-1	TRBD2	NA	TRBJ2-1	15	CSVSSGTNSYNEQFF	TGCAGCGTCTCTAGCGGGACCAACTCCTACAATGAGCAGTTCTTC
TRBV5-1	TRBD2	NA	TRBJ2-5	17	CASSPTTSGRLGETQYF	TGCGCCAGCAGCCCGACGACTAGCGGGAGGTTAGGAGAGACCCAGTACTTC
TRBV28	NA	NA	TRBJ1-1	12	CASSLSQGEAFF	TGTGCCAGCAGTTTATCCCAGGGGGAAGCTTTCTTT
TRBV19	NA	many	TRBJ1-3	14	CASVNRHAGNTIYF	TGTGCCAGTGTCAACCGCCATGCTGGAAACACCATATATTTT
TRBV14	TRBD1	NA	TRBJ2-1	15	CASSQDGTGFREQFF	TGTGCCAGCAGCCAAGACGGGACAGGGTTCCGCGAGCAGTTCTTC
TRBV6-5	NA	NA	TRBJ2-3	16	CASSYSMGWGADTQYF	TGTGCCAGCAGTTACTCGATGGGGTGGGGGGCAGATACGCAGTATTTT
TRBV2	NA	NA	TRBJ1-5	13	CASNRGVEEPQHF	TGTGCCAGCAACCGAGGGGTCGAGGAGCCCCAGCATTTT
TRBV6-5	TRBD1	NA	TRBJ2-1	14	CASSDQGAASEQFF	TGTGCCAGCAGTGACCAGGGGGCGGCAAGTGAGCAGTTCTTC
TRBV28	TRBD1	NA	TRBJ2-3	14	CASSRQGIEDTQYF	TGTGCCAGCAGCCGACAGGGGATAGAGGATACGCAGTATTTT
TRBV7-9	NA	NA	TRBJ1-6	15	CASSQPGHSNSSLHF	TGTGCCAGCAGTCAGCCCGGACACAGTAATTCGTCCCTCCACTTT
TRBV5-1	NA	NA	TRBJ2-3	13	CASSWTSVDTQYF	TGCGCCAGCAGCTGGACGTCTGTAGATACGCAGTATTTT
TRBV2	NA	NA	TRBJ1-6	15	CASTRTPGRNSPLHF	TGTGCCAGCACACGGACGCCGGGGCGTAATTCACCCCTCCACTTT
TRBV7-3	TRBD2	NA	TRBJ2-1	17	CASSLTEFSGRDDEQFF	TGTGCCAGCAGCTTAACGGAATTCAGCGGGAGAGACGATGAGCAGTTCTTC
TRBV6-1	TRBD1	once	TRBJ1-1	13	CASRTGLDTEAFF	TGTGCCAGCAGGACAGGGTTGGACACTGAAGCTTTCTTT
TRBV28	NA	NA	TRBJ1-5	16	CASSFRQAPSNQPQHF	TGTGCCAGCAGTTTCAGGCAGGCTCCTAGCAATCAGCCCCAGCATTTT
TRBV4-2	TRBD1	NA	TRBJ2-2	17	CASSQDNRGSGTGELFF	TGTGCCAGCAGCCAGGATAACAGGGGTTCGGGCACCGGGGAGCTGTTTTTT
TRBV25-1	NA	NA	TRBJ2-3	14	CASSDGGSTDTQYF	TGTGCCAGCAGTGACGGCGGTAGCACAGATACGCAGTATTTT
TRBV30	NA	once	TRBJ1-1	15	CAWSNRASGWTEAFF	TGTGCCTGGAGTAACCGGGCCTCAGGATGGACTGAAGCTTTCTTT
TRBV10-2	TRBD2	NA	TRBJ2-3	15	CASSWTSGGTDTQYF	TGCGCCAGCAGTTGGACTAGCGGGGGGACAGATACGCAGTATTTT
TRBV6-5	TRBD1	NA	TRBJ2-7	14	CASNNPTGAYEQYF	TGTGCCAGCAATAACCCGACAGGGGCCTACGAGCAGTACTTC
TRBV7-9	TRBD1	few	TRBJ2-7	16	CASSPNRGRLTYEQYF	TGTGCCAGCAGTCCGAACAGGGGACGGCTCACCTACGAGCAGTACTTC
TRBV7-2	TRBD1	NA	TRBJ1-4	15	CASSPRTGVNEKLFF	TGTGCCAGCAGCCCCAGGACAGGGGTTAATGAAAAACTGTTTTTT
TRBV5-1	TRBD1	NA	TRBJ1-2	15	CASSSGQSRPYGYTF	TGCGCCAGCAGCTCGGGACAGTCTAGGCCCTATGGCTACACCTTC
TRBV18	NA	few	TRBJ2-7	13	CASSPVASYEQYF	TGTGCCAGCTCACCGGTCGCCAGCTACGAGCAGTACTTC
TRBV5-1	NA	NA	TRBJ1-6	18	CASSLVGRGRLVDSPLHF	TGCGCCAGCAGCTTGGTGGGGAGGGGAAGACTCGTCGATTCACCCCTCCACTTT
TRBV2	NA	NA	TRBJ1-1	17	CASSERGGALGRTEAFF	TGTGCCAGCAGTGAAAGGGGGGGGGCCCTGGGAAGGACTGAAGCTTTCTTT
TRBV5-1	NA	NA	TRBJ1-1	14	CASSQLVGGQRNVF	TGCGCCAGCAGCCAACTGGTTGGGGGCCAACGGAATGTCTTT
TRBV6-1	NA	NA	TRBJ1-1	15	CASRAPGHKNTEAFF	TGTGCCAGCAGAGCTCCGGGACACAAGAACACTGAAGCTTTCTTT
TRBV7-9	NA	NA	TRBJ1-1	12	CASSPGTPQAFF	TGTGCCAGCAGCCCCGGGACCCCCCAAGCTTTCTTT
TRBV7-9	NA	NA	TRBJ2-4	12	CASSLMADIQYF	TGTGCCAGCAGCTTAATGGCGGACATTCAGTACTTC
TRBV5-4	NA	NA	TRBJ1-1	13	CASSFGQNTEAFF	TGTGCCAGCAGCTTTGGACAGAACACTGAAGCTTTCTTT
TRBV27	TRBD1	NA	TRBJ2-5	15	CASSPTGGLIETQYF	TGTGCCAGCAGTCCGACAGGGGGGCTCATAGAGACCCAGTACTTC
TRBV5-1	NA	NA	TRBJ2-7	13	CASSDPRTYEQYF	TGCGCCAGCAGCGACCCCAGGACATACGAGCAGTACTTC
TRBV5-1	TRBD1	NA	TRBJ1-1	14	CASSGQGANTEAFF	TGCGCCAGCAGCGGTCAGGGGGCGAACACTGAAGCTTTCTTT
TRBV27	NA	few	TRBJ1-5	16	CASSFSAQGFNQPQHF	TGTGCCAGCAGTTTTTCGGCACAGGGATTCAATCAGCCCCAGCATTTT
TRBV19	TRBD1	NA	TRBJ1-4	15	CASSQTTGGGEKLFF	TGTGCCAGTAGCCAGACCACAGGGGGCGGTGAAAAACTGTTTTTT